A single sample is the source of the 30 T cell receptor beta chains below, sequenced in a study of T-cell memory formation after mild COVID-19. TCRdb used MiXCR to reprocess the 5' RACE reads, holding one entry per CDR3 protein. The profile shows approximately 410,000 distinct CDR3 sequences, about a quarter of them singletons. Sequences were obtained from PBMCs or a T cell subset sorted from them (not recorded which). These receptors were taken from an adult woman who had mild COVID-19 (a few samples of this study predate the infection). Cell type and time point are not known.

The chain carries TRBV20-1 and TRBJ1-2; no definite D call. Germline V CDR1 and CDR2: DFQATT, SNEGSKA (reference sequence). V dropped 5 bases and J dropped 2 bases, with 15 bases sitting between them. The CDR3 has 14 residues. CDR3 nucleotide sequence: TGCAGTGCTCCCTCTTGGACTGCAAACTATGGCTACACCTTC. Amino acid sequence: CSAPSWTANYGYTF.

The chain carries TRBV2 and TRBJ1-3; no definite D call. The ends were cut back, 1 base at V and 0 bases at J, with 7 bases in the middle. Looked up from germline, CDR1 is SNHLY and CDR2 is FYNNEI. The CDR3 has 15 amino acids. CDR3 region: CASSEVRSSGNTIYF. In nucleotides, the CDR3 is TGTGCCAGCAGTGAAGTGCGTAGCTCTGGAAACACCATATATTTT.

V is TRBV2 and J is TRBJ2-3; D gene unclear. CDR1 and CDR2 from the germline V gene are SNHLY and FYNNEI. The CDR3 spans 14 residues. V lost 5 bases and J lost 2, with 11 bases in between. The CDR3 DNA is TGTGCCAGCAGTAACAAACCGGTCACAGATACGCAGTATTTT. Translated, it gives CASSNKPVTDTQYF.

This clonotype has more than one count but fewer than ten. CDR3 DNA sequence: TGTGCCAGTAGTACCGGGGGAGGGGCCCACGGTGCGTATTTT. This encodes CASSTGGGAHGAYF. The chain recombines TRBV19 with TRBJ2-3; TRBD2 matches at 7 bases. Germline loops: CDR1 LNHDA, CDR2 SQIVND (reference sequence). The J segment lost 14 bases and the V segment lost 4 bases, leaving 15 bases of the junction unmatched. The CDR3 is made up of 14 amino acids.

The rearrangement joins TRBV7-6 to TRBJ2-1; D remains unclear. Trimming removed 3 bases from V and 7 bases from J, with 16 bases in between. The CDR3 totals 15 residues. Germline assignment: CDR1 SGHVS and CDR2 FNYEAQ. The CDR3 loop reads CASSFPFDPRNEQFF. The CDR3, as DNA: TGTGCCAGCAGCTTCCCGTTTGACCCGCGGAATGAGCAGTTCTTC.

This clonotype was seen just once. V and J are TRBV15 and TRBJ1-1; 7 bases map to TRBD1. V was clipped by 0 bases and J by 6 bases; unmatched bases: 25. This CDR3 comprises 21 residues. Germline CDR1 and CDR2: LNHNV and YYDKDF (reference sequence). CDR3 DNA: TGTGCCACCAGCAGAGATTCAGCCCTCAACTTTAGACAGGGAAAGAGCGCTGAAGCTTTCTTT. Encoded protein: CATSRDSALNFRQGKSAEAFF.

The chain employs TRBV24-1 and TRBJ2-3; D gene unclear. This CDR3 spans 13 amino acids. Trimming left V 1 base short and J 2 bases short, with 3 bases between. CDR1 is KGHDR and CDR2 is SFDVKD in the germline V gene. The CDR3, as DNA: TGTGCCACCAGTGATTTAACCACAGATACGCAGTATTTT. This sequence encodes CATSDLTTDTQYF.

The chain uses TRBV5-1 and TRBJ2-5, with no clear D. The germline V gene encodes CDR1 SGHRS and CDR2 YFSETQ. The CDR3 sequence is 12 residues long. V was pared by 3 bases and J by 3 bases, with 6 bases between. In nucleotides, the CDR3 is TGCGCCAGCAGCTGGAATAAAGAGACCCAGTACTTC. It is translated as CASSWNKETQYF.

This clonotype was seen a handful of times. CDR3 protein: CASSPYGERPPNYGYTF. CDR3 coding DNA: TGTGCCAGCTCACCATATGGCGAACGGCCACCTAACTATGGCTACACCTTC. The chain employs TRBV18 and TRBJ1-2, with no clear D. The V and J ends lost 2 bases and 0 bases respectively, with 16 bases between them. The germline V gene encodes CDR1 KGHSH and CDR2 LQKENI. The CDR3 runs 17 residues.

Remarks on this clonotype: Being one base from a much bigger clone, this may be a read error. The missing conserved phenylalanine or tryptophan at the end of this CDR3 makes a read error likely. The rearrangement links TRBV28 to TRBJ1-1; D may be TRBD1 (6 bases). Per germline, CDR1 MDHEN and CDR2 SYDVKM. V lost 3 bases to trimming and J lost 2 bases, with 16 bases between them. The CDR3 spans 16 residues. The CDR3 spells CASSLLRQGQNTEAFL. The CDR3 nucleotides are TGTGCCAGCAGTTTGTTGCGGCAGGGACAAAACACTGAAGCTTTCCTT.

This chain uses TRBV6-5 with TRBJ2-3; TRBD1 or TRBD2 may be the D gene (5 bases each). V was trimmed by 6 bases and J by 3 bases, leaving 13 bases between them. The germline gives CDR1 MNHEY, CDR2 SVGAGI. This CDR3 is 14 amino acids long. In DNA, the CDR3 is TGTGCCAGCAGACGGGACCAGGGAACAGATACGCAGTATTTT. This translates into CASRRDQGTDTQYF.

This clonotype was recorded a few times. The chain is built from TRBV6-6 and TRBJ1-1; a weak D match, TRBD1 (5 bases). CDR3 length equals 14 residues. The V and J ends lost 4 bases and 0 bases respectively, with 9 bases between them. Germline V gene data show CDR1 as MNHNY and CDR2 as SVGAGI (reference sequence). CDR3 bases: TGTGCCAGCAGTTTGCAGGGTGTGAACACTGAAGCTTTCTTT. Its protein is CASSLQGVNTEAFF.

This sequence joins TRBV7-9 and TRBJ2-5; TRBD1 aligns across 8 bases. The junction had 4 bases not matched to a gene; V was cut back by 3 bases and J by 4 bases. CDR1 is SEHNR and CDR2 is FQNEAQ in the germline V gene (reference sequence). The CDR3 runs 14 residues. The DNA of the CDR3 is TGTGCCAGCAGCTTTGCAGGGGGCGTAGAGACCCAGTACTTC. The encoded protein is CASSFAGGVETQYF.

This clonotype has more than one count but fewer than ten. V is TRBV5-1 and J is TRBJ1-1; no clear D gene. V lost 2 bases and J 3 bases, leaving 14 bases between the germline ends. The CDR3 runs to 15 residues. Germline CDR1 is SGHRS and CDR2 is YFSETQ. CDR3 residues: CASSLRIVGDTEAFF. In DNA, the CDR3 is TGCGCCAGCAGCTTAAGGATTGTTGGTGACACTGAAGCTTTCTTT. The complete variable domain, with remaining parts taken from reference TRBV5-1 and TRBJ1-1, reads KAGVTQTPRYLIKTRGQQVTLSCSPISGHRSVSWYQQTPGQGLQFLFEYFSETQRNKGNFPGRFSGRQFSNSRSEMNVSTLELGDSALYLCASSLRIVGDTEAFFGQGTRLTVV.

This sequence joins TRBV10-3 and TRBJ2-3; TRBD2 is a possible D gene (6 bases). Germline V gene sequence: CDR1 ENHRY, CDR2 SYGVKD. The CDR3 consists of 14 residues. The germline V and J ends were trimmed by 2 bases and 5 bases, with 11 bases remaining between them. CDR3 protein: CAISETSPGDTQYF. CDR3 in DNA: TGTGCCATCAGTGAGACTAGCCCGGGAGATACGCAGTATTTT.

The chain couples TRBV2 to TRBJ1-1; 9 nucleotides agree with TRBD1. Germline V lookup: CDR1 SNHLY, CDR2 FYNNEI. The CDR3 is 12 residues long. Unmatched junction bases numbered 4, after V lost 8 bases and J lost 6 bases. CDR3 sequence reads: CASWNRGPEAFF. DNA of the CDR3: TGTGCCAGCTGGAACAGGGGGCCTGAAGCTTTCTTT. Full variable domain (outside the CDR3, taken from reference TRBV2 and TRBJ1-1): EPEVTQTPSHQVTQMGQEVILRCVPISNHLYFYWYRQILGQKVEFLVSFYNNEISEKSEIFDDQFSVERPDGSNFTLKIRSTKLEDSAMYFCASWNRGPEAFFGQGTRLTVV.

The chain carries TRBV7-6 and TRBJ2-1; 7 nucleotides align to TRBD2. Germline values: CDR1 SGHVS, CDR2 FNYEAQ. Trimming cost V 1 base and J 1 base; bases outside gene matches: 4. The CDR3 contains 16 residues. The chain's CDR3 is CASSLEAGVSYNEQFF. CDR3 nucleotides: TGTGCCAGCAGCTTAGAGGCGGGAGTTTCCTACAATGAGCAGTTCTTC.

The V and J genes are TRBV7-9 and TRBJ2-5, with 7 bases that match TRBD2. Trimming took 1 base from V and 2 from J; bases not matched to a gene: 4. Germline lookup yields CDR1 SEHNR and CDR2 FQNEAQ (reference sequence). The CDR3 totals 15 residues. The CDR3 loop is CASSLGASGQETQYF. CDR3 DNA: TGTGCCAGCAGCTTAGGGGCTAGCGGACAAGAGACCCAGTACTTC. The variable domain in full, with the rest retrieved from reference TRBV7-9 and TRBJ2-5, is DTGVSQNPRHKITKRGQNVTFRCDPISEHNRLYWYRQTLGQGPEFLTYFQNEAQLEKSRLLSDRFSAERPKGSFSTLEIQRTEQGDSAMYLCASSLGASGQETQYFGPGTRLLVL.

The chain has TRBV4-1 and TRBJ2-2; D assignment may be TRBD1 or TRBD2 (6 bases each). This CDR3 region has 14 residues. Trimming removed 1 base at V and 9 bases at J, with 12 bases between. The germline gives CDR1 MGHRA, CDR2 YSYEKL. CDR3 bases: TGCGCCAGCAGCCAAGTAGAGGGGGACTGGGAGCTGTTTTTT. Translation: CASSQVEGDWELFF.

The chain links TRBV5-4 to TRBJ2-7; TRBD1 matches at 7 bases. V shed 0 bases, J shed 4 bases, and the junction held 10 bases outside the gene matches. Germline V gene data show CDR1 as SGHNT and CDR2 as YYREEE (reference sequence). This CDR3 is 16 amino acids long. The CDR3 nucleotides read TGTGCCAGCAGCTTGGCCGGGGACAGCAGCCATTACGAGCAGTACTTC. Translating gives CASSLAGDSSHYEQYF.

This sequence joins TRBV12-3 or TRBV12-4 and TRBJ1-1; D perhaps matches TRBD1 (5 bases). Trimming pared 5 bases from V and 1 base from J, leaving 11 bases between. The CDR3 runs 14 residues. Here the CDR3 reads CASSRTTENTEAFF. For the CDR3, the DNA is TGTGCCAGCAGTCGAACGACAGAGAACACTGAAGCTTTCTTT.

This clonotype was recorded a few times. The genes are TRBV4-2 and TRBJ2-3; D may be TRBD1 (7 bases). V was clipped by 0 bases and J by 6 bases, with 22 bases between them. In germline, CDR1 is LGHNA, CDR2 YNFKEQ. This CDR3 spans 18 amino acids. This CDR3 reads CASSQEEGAPGVQDTQYF. The CDR3 DNA is TGTGCCAGCAGCCAAGAAGAGGGGGCCCCGGGAGTGCAGGATACGCAGTATTTT.

CDR3 nucleotide sequence: TGCGCCAGCAGCTCGGGCGGGACTAGCCTCTACAATGAGCAGTTCTTC. Protein sequence: CASSSGGTSLYNEQFF. The V call is TRBV5-1, the J call TRBJ2-1, with 9 positions matching TRBD2. Germline CDR1 SGHRS, CDR2 YFSETQ. The junction had 7 bases not matched to a gene; V was cut back by 3 bases and J by 3 bases. The CDR3 totals 16 residues.

The chain links TRBV4-2 to TRBJ2-5; maybe TRBD2 (6 bases). The V and J ends lost 1 base and 1 base respectively, with 13 bases between them. Germline CDR1 is LGHNA and CDR2 is YNFKEQ. This CDR3 region has 16 residues. The DNA of the CDR3 is TGTGCCAGCAGCCAAGTCCGGGGGATGGGCCAAGAGACCCAGTACTTC. Protein: CASSQVRGMGQETQYF.

The rearrangement joins TRBV5-1 to TRBJ1-6; maybe TRBD1 (6 bases). Looked up from germline, CDR1 is SGHRS and CDR2 is YFSETQ. V was clipped by 0 bases and J by 9 bases, with 13 bases between them. CDR3 length: 15 residues. The CDR3 region has the DNA TGCGCCAGCAGCTTGGAACAGGGTGACGTTTCACCCCTCCACTTT. This codes for CASSLEQGDVSPLHF.

CDR3 residues: CASSYRDRDDEQYF. CDR3 coding DNA: TGTGCCAGCAGCTACCGGGACAGGGACGACGAGCAGTACTTC. This chain joins TRBV6-5 and TRBJ2-7; 9 bases fit TRBD1. CDR3 length: 14 amino acids. After removal of 6 bases from V and 5 bases from J, the junction contained 8 bases not matched to a gene. Germline-derived CDR1 and CDR2 are MNHEY and SVGAGI.

The rearrangement joins TRBV29-1 to TRBJ1-1, with 7 bases that match TRBD1. From germline, CDR1 is SQVTM and CDR2 ANQGSEA. CDR3 length equals 13 residues. J lost 4 bases, V lost 7 bases, and 9 bases had no gene match. In DNA, the CDR3 is TGCAGCGCCATGAACAGGGGAGGCACTGAAGCTTTCTTT. It encodes CSAMNRGGTEAFF.

V gene TRBV3-1 combines with J gene TRBJ1-1; D unresolved. Trimming left V 4 bases short and J 5 bases short, with 11 bases between. Germline CDR1 is LGHDT and CDR2 is YNNKEL (reference sequence). The CDR3 extends over 13 amino acids. The DNA for the CDR3 is TGTGCCAGCAGCCTTTCTGGGAAAACTGAAGCTTTCTTT. This gives the protein CASSLSGKTEAFF. Drawing the rest from reference TRBV3-1 and TRBJ1-1, the complete variable domain is DTAVSQTPKYLVTQMGNDKSIKCEQNLGHDTMYWYKQDSKKFLKIMFSYNNKELIINETVPNRFSPKSPDKAHLNLHINSLELGDSAVYFCASSLSGKTEAFFGQGTRLTVV.

This clonotype turned up a few times. This chain uses TRBV4-1 with TRBJ2-7; D gene ambiguous. With 5 bases removed from V and 5 bases from J, the gap between germline ends came to 10 bases. Germline assignment: CDR1 MGHRA and CDR2 YSYEKL. The length of the CDR3 is 12 residues. Written as DNA, the CDR3 is TGCGCCAGCAGCGCAGCCTTGAACGAGCAGTACTTC. Translated: CASSAALNEQYF.

This chain joins TRBV12-3 or TRBV12-4 and TRBJ2-7, with 7 bases identical to TRBD2. After removal of 2 bases from V and 7 bases from J, the junction contained 8 bases not matched to a gene. The CDR3 is 14 amino acids. CDR3 sequence: CASSLSGRGEEQYF. CDR3 coding DNA: TGTGCCAGCAGTTTAAGTGGGAGGGGTGAGGAGCAGTACTTC.